The T cell receptor (beta chain) under discussion was sequenced for a study of cytomegalovirus exposure and HLA in healthy donors. Study conclusions and caveats: When presence/absence was analysed, sequencing depth was taken to be roughly uniform across donors.

As regards this clone: Antigen: not known.

This PCR relied on a set of 60 Vbeta primers and 13 Jbeta primers. Sequencing was performed with immunoSEQ multiplex PCR; in TCRdb, only in-frame clones are kept and a portion is missing. The repertoire holds 150,000 to 200,000 clones, with under 85% as singletons. This CDR3 has 13 amino acids. Germline CDR1 SQVTM, CDR2 ANQGSEA. The V end was cut by 3 bases, the J end by 4 bases, with 11 bases between. V and J are TRBV29-1 and TRBJ2-3; D is undetermined. The sequenced sample was PBMCs. This receptor was taken from a woman under 40 in good health and CMV-seronegative. This CDR3 is CSVDLYESDTQYF. The CDR3 DNA follows: TGCAGCGTTGACCTGTATGAGTCAGATACGCAGTATTTT.